This passage covers 5 T cell receptor beta chains from one sample sequenced in a study of blood T cells in healthy people across ages. Alongside a J-beta primer mix, a sample-barcoded 5' primer served in a second PCR lasting roughly 7 to 12 cycles. TCRdb fed the 5' RACE reads into MiXCR, producing one record per CDR3 protein. The sample lists hundreds of thousands of distinct CDR3 sequences, nearly 60% occurring once. The specimen sequenced was blood. These receptors were obtained from a young man in good health.

V and J are TRBV20-1 and TRBJ2-1; 12 positions agree with TRBD2. Germline trimming cut 5 bases from V and 6 bases from J; bases unmatched to any gene: 5. CDR1 DFQATT and CDR2 SNEGSKA come from the germline V gene (reference sequence). CDR3 length equals 14 residues. The CDR3 sequence: CSASSGRALNEQFF. Written as DNA, the CDR3 is TGCAGTGCTTCTAGCGGGAGGGCCCTCAATGAGCAGTTCTTC.

This clonotype was seen more than once but under ten times. The genes are TRBV10-3 and TRBJ1-2, with D unresolved. V was cut by 4 bases and J by 3 bases, with 9 bases left in between. The CDR3 sequence is 13 residues long. From germline, CDR1 is ENHRY and CDR2 SYGVKD. The CDR3 here is CAISADRDYGYTF. CDR3 DNA: TGTGCCATCAGTGCCGACCGCGACTATGGCTACACCTTC.

V and J are TRBV29-1 and TRBJ1-2, with 8 bases identical to TRBD1. Germline CDR1 reads SQVTM; CDR2 reads ANQGSEA. Losses at the gene ends were 1 base for V and 7 bases for J; bases not matched to a gene: 5. The CDR3 runs to 13 residues. CDR3 DNA: TGCAGCGTTGAAGCTCAGGGGGCGCGTGGCTACACCTTC. It codes for CSVEAQGARGYTF.

J is TRBJ2-3 and V is TRBV3-1; no firm D call. The germline V gene has CDR1 LGHDT and CDR2 YNNKEL (reference sequence). Trimming took off 0 bases at V and 2 bases at J, with 6 bases between the two ends. CDR3 length: 14 residues. The CDR3 nucleotides read TGTGCCAGCAGCCAAGACACCATCACAGATACGCAGTATTTT. Protein sequence: CASSQDTITDTQYF.

This chain's CDR3 is CASSYATEKETQYF. In DNA form, the CDR3 reads TGTGCCAGCAGTTACGCTACTGAAAAAGAGACCCAGTACTTC. This rearrangement joins TRBV6-2 or TRBV6-3 to TRBJ2-5; D is unclear. CDR3 size: 14 residues. Germline lookup yields CDR1 MNHEY and CDR2 SVGEGT. Trimming removed 2 bases from V and 3 bases from J, with 10 bases in between.